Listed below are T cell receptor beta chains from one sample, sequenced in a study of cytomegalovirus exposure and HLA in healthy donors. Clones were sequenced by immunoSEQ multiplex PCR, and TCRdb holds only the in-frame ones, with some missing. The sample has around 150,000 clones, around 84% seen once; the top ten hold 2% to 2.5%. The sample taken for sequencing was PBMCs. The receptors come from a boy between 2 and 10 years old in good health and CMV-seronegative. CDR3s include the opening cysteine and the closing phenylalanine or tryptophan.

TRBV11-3,CASSAGGTPNQPQHF
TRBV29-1,CSARTGVGEQYF
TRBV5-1,CASSLGQGAYEQYF
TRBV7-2,CASSLVQTSGAVEQYF
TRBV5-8,CASSFRDRAFF
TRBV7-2,CATRGAAKNIQYF
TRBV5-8,CARFTPGTGYGYTF
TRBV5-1,CASRLGTDNQPQHF
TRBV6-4,CASIPGDRGPLAQHF
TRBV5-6,CASSFTPYNEQFF
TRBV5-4,CASSLVGWVDRGLGNYGYTF
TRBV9,CASTQGGASSYNEQFF
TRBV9,CASSSRLAGDAGELFF
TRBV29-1,CSVEFRQSYGYTF
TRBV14,CASSPNGGNTEAFF
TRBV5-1,CASSLGSDFNTEAFF